These 4 T cell receptor beta chains originate from one sample sequenced in a study of T cells in Graves' hyperthyroidism and ophthalmopathy. Researchers amplified the TCR beta CDR3 regions from RNA transcripts. An initial round of RT-PCR targeting the TCR CDR3 relied on the HTBI primer set. A single record per CDR3 protein comes from TCRdb applying MiXCR to the multiplex PCR reads. Of hundreds of thousands of distinct CDR3 sequences listed, about 14% are singletons. What was sequenced was blood. The receptors originated from a man aged 45 to 65 with Graves' ophthalmopathy.

This clonotype has only a few counts. The rearrangement links TRBV5-6 to TRBJ1-1; the D is unclear. This CDR3 region has 10 residues. V was clipped by 10 bases and J by 3 bases, with 7 bases between them. Germline CDR1 SGHDT, CDR2 YYEEEE. CDR3 protein: CAGKYTEAFF. The CDR3 nucleotides read TGTGCCGGAAAGTACACTGAAGCTTTCTTT. The variable domain in full, completed from reference TRBV5-6 and TRBJ1-1, reads DAGVTQSPTHLIKTRGQQVTLRCSPKSGHDTVSWYQQALGQGPQFIFQYYEEEERQRGNFPDRFSGHQFPNYSSELNVNALLLGDSALYLCAGKYTEAFFGQGTRLTVV.

Concerning this clonotype: This may be a read error: a much more frequent sequence differs by one nucleotide. This chain joins TRBV9 and TRBJ1-1; the D is unclear. In germline, CDR1 is SGDLS, CDR2 YYNGEE. This CDR3 spans 14 amino acids. The V and J ends lost 0 bases and 4 bases respectively, with 10 bases between them. The CDR3 DNA reads TGTGCCAGCAGCGTAGATGAGGGCCCCACTGAAGCTTTCTTT. This encodes CASSVDEGPTEAFF.

In the case of this clonotype: This may be a read error, as it is one base from a much larger clone. V usage is TRBV6-1 and J usage is TRBJ1-4, with D hard to call. The length of the CDR3 is 15 residues. The germline V gene encodes CDR1 MNHNS and CDR2 SASEGT. V was cut by 1 base and J by 6 bases, with 12 bases left in between. The CDR3 here is CASSEGAGSDEKLFF. As DNA, the CDR3 is TGTGCCAGCAGTGAAGGGGCAGGCTCTGATGAAAAACTGTTTTTT.

Many counts were recorded for this clonotype. This chain connects TRBV2 to TRBJ2-1; D gene uncertain. The germline gives CDR1 SNHLY, CDR2 FYNNEI. The length of the CDR3 is 12 residues. Deletions cut 6 bases from V and 12 bases from J, with 15 bases between. The CDR3 DNA reads as TGTGCCAGCAGCACCGACCGTTTTTGGCAGTTCTTC. This encodes CASSTDRFWQFF. The full variable domain, with the rest looked up from reference TRBV2 and TRBJ2-1, is EPEVTQTPSHQVTQMGQEVILRCVPISNHLYFYWYRQILGQKVEFLVSFYNNEISEKSEIFDDQFSVERPDGSNFTLKIRSTKLEDSAMYFCASSTDRFWQFFGPGTRLTVL.